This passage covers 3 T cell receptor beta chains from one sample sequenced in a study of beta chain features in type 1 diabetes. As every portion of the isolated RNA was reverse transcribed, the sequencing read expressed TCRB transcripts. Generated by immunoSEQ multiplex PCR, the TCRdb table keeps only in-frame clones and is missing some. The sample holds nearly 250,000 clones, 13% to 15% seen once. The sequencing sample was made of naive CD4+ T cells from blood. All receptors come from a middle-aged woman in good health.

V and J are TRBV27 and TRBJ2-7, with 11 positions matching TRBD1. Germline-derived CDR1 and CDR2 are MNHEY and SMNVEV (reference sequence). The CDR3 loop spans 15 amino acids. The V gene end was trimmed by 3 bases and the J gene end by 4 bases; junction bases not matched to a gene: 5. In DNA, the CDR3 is TGTGCCAGCAGTTTCGGACAGGGGGCCAGATACGAGCAGTACTTC. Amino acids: CASSFGQGARYEQYF.

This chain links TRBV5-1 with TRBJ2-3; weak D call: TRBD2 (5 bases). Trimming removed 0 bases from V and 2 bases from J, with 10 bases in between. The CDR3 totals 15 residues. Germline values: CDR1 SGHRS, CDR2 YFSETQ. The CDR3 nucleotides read TGCGCCAGCAGCTTGGCTCGTCTAGCCACAGATACGCAGTATTTT. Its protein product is CASSLARLATDTQYF.

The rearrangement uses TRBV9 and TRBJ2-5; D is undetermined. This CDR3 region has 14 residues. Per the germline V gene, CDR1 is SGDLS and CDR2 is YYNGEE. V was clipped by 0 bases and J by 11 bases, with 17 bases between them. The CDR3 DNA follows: TGTGCCAGCAGCGTAGCTGCCACTGATCGAGAGCAGTACTTC. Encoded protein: CASSVAATDREQYF.